Below, 28 T cell receptor beta chains from the same sample are listed, as sequenced in a study of blood T cell repertoires in COVID-19. TCRdb keeps only in-frame clones here, not all; method: immunoSEQ multiplex PCR. The sample has roughly 100,000 clones; about 85% are singletons. The sequenced sample consisted of peripheral blood. Receptors were obtained from a woman aged 45 to 65 with COVID-19, enrolled during active disease.

The chain uses TRBV4-1 and TRBJ1-2; D may be TRBD1 (5 bases). The V end was cut by 2 bases, the J end by 4 bases, with 23 bases between. Germline V gives CDR1 MGHRA, CDR2 YSYEKL. This CDR3 has 18 residues. CDR3 sequence (DNA): TGCGCCAGCAGCCAACCCCCGGAGGGGCCTTACTCAAGCTATGGCTACACCTTC. This sequence encodes CASSQPPEGPYSSYGYTF.

The chain is built from TRBV11-3 and TRBJ2-3; no firm D call. This CDR3 has 18 amino acids. V lost 0 bases and J 0 bases, leaving 16 bases between the germline ends. Germline V CDR1 and CDR2: SGHNT, YENEEA. CDR3 sequence: CASSLDLNEFASTDTQYF. As DNA, the CDR3 is TGTGCCAGCAGCTTAGATCTAAATGAGTTTGCTAGCACAGATACGCAGTATTTT.

The chain carries TRBV27 and TRBJ1-2, with a possible D match to TRBD1 (5 bases). The germline CDR1 and CDR2 sequences are MNHEY and SMNVEV (reference sequence). Trimming shortened V by 6 bases and J by 4 bases, and 15 bases separated the two germline ends. CDR3 length: 14 amino acids. DNA for the CDR3: TGTGCCAGCAGCTTCACTAACGGGGGCTATGGCTACACCTTC. Encoded protein: CASSFTNGGYGYTF.

The chain links TRBV27 to TRBJ1-6; 10 bases are shared with TRBD1. Germline loops: CDR1 MNHEY, CDR2 SMNVEV (reference sequence). V gave up 3 bases and J gave up 8 bases; unmatched junction bases: 7. The CDR3 spans 16 residues. The CDR3 DNA reads TGTGCCAGCAGTTTCGAACCGGGACAGGGGTATTCACCCCTCCACTTT. Translation: CASSFEPGQGYSPLHF.

The chain recombines TRBV7-2 with TRBJ2-5, with D possibly TRBD1 on 7 matching bases. CDR1 and CDR2 (germline): SGHTA, FQGNSA. V lost 3 bases and J lost 4, with 12 bases in between. The CDR3 is 14 amino acids. CDR3 amino acids: CASSFQGGRETQYF. In DNA form, the CDR3 reads TGTGCCAGCAGCTTCCAGGGGGGTAGAGAGACCCAGTACTTC. The variable domain in full, with the rest retrieved from reference TRBV7-2 and TRBJ2-5, is GAGVSQSPSNKVTEKGKDVELRCDPISGHTALYWYRQSLGQGLEFLIYFQGNSAPDKSGLPSDRFSAERTGGSVSTLTIQRTQQEDSAVYLCASSFQGGRETQYFGPGTRLLVL.

V and J are TRBV6-5 and TRBJ1-2, with 7 bases fitting TRBD1. The CDR3 is made up of 15 amino acids. Per the germline V gene, CDR1 is MNHEY and CDR2 is SVGAGI. V was clipped by 2 bases and J by 3 bases; unmatched bases: 6. The CDR3 protein is CASSYPDRSDYGYTF. The CDR3 DNA reads TGTGCCAGCAGTTACCCGGACAGGTCAGACTATGGCTACACCTTC.

This rearrangement joins TRBV3-1 (or the pseudogene TRBV3-2) to TRBJ2-7; 12 positions agree with TRBD2. V was clipped by 4 bases and J by 9 bases; unmatched bases: 10. CDR3 size: 15 residues. CDR1 is LGHDT and CDR2 is YNNKEL in the germline V gene (reference sequence). The CDR3 is CASSPGLAGTGAQYF. In DNA, the CDR3 is TGTGCCAGCAGCCCCGGACTAGCGGGGACAGGCGCGCAGTACTTC.

The CDR3 loop reads CASSQATGKSSPLHF. The CDR3 DNA sequence: TGTGCCAGCAGCCAAGCGACAGGGAAAAGTTCACCCCTCCACTTT. This chain connects TRBV3-1 (or the pseudogene TRBV3-2) to TRBJ1-6; 7 nucleotides line up with TRBD1. CDR1 is LGHDT, CDR2 YNNKEL, per germline (reference sequence). The ends lost 1 base at V and 9 bases at J; junction bases unmatched: 6. The CDR3 covers 15 residues.

V gene TRBV24-1 combines with J gene TRBJ2-3, with 9 bases identical to TRBD1. In germline, CDR1 is KGHDR, CDR2 SFDVKD. The CDR3 is 18 residues long. The V segment lost 5 bases and the J segment 4 bases; nucleotides outside the gene matches: 15. CDR3 protein: CATSVTPTGTGFSDTQYF. CDR3 bases: TGTGCCACCAGTGTAACCCCGACCGGGACAGGGTTTTCAGATACGCAGTATTTT.

The chain employs TRBV12-3 or TRBV12-4 and TRBJ2-3, with D possibly TRBD1 on 5 matching bases. CDR3 length equals 12 residues. V lost 3 bases and J 11 bases, leaving 12 bases between the germline ends. The CDR3 DNA is TGTGCCAGCAGTTTTGCAGGGTTGGGGCAGTATTTT. This gives the protein CASSFAGLGQYF.

In nucleotides, the CDR3 is TGCGCCAGCGGGAGTGGCAGCACAGATACGCAGTATTTT. It yields the protein CASGSGSTDTQYF. The chain is built from TRBV5-1 and TRBJ2-3; D possibly corresponds to TRBD2 (5 bases). Germline loops: CDR1 SGHRS, CDR2 YFSETQ. The CDR3 has 13 residues. The V gene lost 7 bases and the J gene lost 0 bases, with 9 bases spanning the gap.

This chain's CDR3 is CASSPGTGSFLGANVLTF. The CDR3 DNA is TGTGCCAGCAGCCCCGGGACAGGGTCGTTTTTGGGGGCCAACGTCCTGACTTTC. The chain has TRBV7-2 and TRBJ2-6; 9 bases are shared with TRBD1. Trimming took 5 bases from V and 4 from J; bases not matched to a gene: 12. Per the germline V gene, CDR1 is SGHTA and CDR2 is FQGNSA. There are 18 residues in the CDR3.

CDR3 region: CASTGVNTYEQYF. CDR3 coding DNA: TGTGCCAGCACGGGGGTAAATACCTACGAGCAGTACTTC. V usage is TRBV11-1 and J usage is TRBJ2-7; D perhaps matches TRBD2 (6 bases). Germline-derived CDR1 and CDR2 are SGHAT and FQDESV (reference sequence). Trimming stripped 7 bases from V and 2 bases from J, with 12 bases between. The CDR3 has 13 residues.

This clone was picked up a small number of times. The DNA for the CDR3 is TGTGCCAGCAGCTCACCGGGACAGGGGTCGCCCCAGTACTTC. Amino acids: CASSSPGQGSPQYF. The gene calls are TRBV5-5 and TRBJ2-5, with 10 bases fitting TRBD1. The CDR3 length is 14 residues. V gave up 3 bases and J gave up 9 bases; unmatched junction bases: 8. Germline CDR1 and CDR2: SGHKS and YYEKEE (reference sequence).

The chain is built from TRBV4-2 and TRBJ2-2; 7 bases align to TRBD2. This CDR3 contains 15 residues. From germline, CDR1 is LGHNA and CDR2 YNFKEQ. The junction had 4 bases not matched to a gene; V was cut back by 3 bases and J by 3 bases. CDR3 in amino acids: CASSQERGYTGELFF. Written as DNA, the CDR3 is TGTGCCAGCAGCCAGGAGCGGGGCTACACCGGGGAGCTGTTTTTT.

The V and J genes are TRBV7-2 and TRBJ1-2, with D perhaps matching TRBD1 (5 bases). V lost 5 bases and J lost 4, with 14 bases in between. Looked up from germline, CDR1 is SGHTA and CDR2 is FQGNSA. This CDR3 region has 14 residues. CDR3 sequence reads: CASSLRDSGYGYTF. The CDR3 DNA reads as TGTGCCAGCAGCCTAAGGGACTCCGGCTATGGCTACACCTTC. The variable domain in full, completed from reference TRBV7-2 and TRBJ1-2, reads GAGVSQSPSNKVTEKGKDVELRCDPISGHTALYWYRQSLGQGLEFLIYFQGNSAPDKSGLPSDRFSAERTGGSVSTLTIQRTQQEDSAVYLCASSLRDSGYGYTFGSGTRLTVV.

This chain joins TRBV5-1 and TRBJ2-2, with 10 bases that match TRBD2. Germline-derived CDR1 and CDR2 are SGHRS and YFSETQ. The CDR3 spans 14 residues. Unmatched junction bases numbered 2, after V lost 7 bases and J lost 2 bases. The DNA of the CDR3 is TGCGCCAGCCGACTAGCGGGTAACACCGGGGAGCTGTTTTTT. Translating gives CASRLAGNTGELFF.

The V gene is TRBV15, the J gene TRBJ2-7; D is ambiguous. V was shortened by 0 bases and J by 3 bases, with 12 bases between the two germline ends. The length of the CDR3 is 15 residues. Looked up from germline, CDR1 is LNHNV and CDR2 is YYDKDF (reference sequence). This CDR3 reads CATSRDRTLDYEQYF. The CDR3 bases are TGTGCCACCAGCAGAGATCGAACTCTCGACTACGAGCAGTACTTC.

DNA for the CDR3: TGTGCCAGCAGCTCCCCGGGGGAGCGGGGGGGGTATGAGCAGTTCTTC. Its translation: CASSSPGERGGYEQFF. This chain connects TRBV6-2 or TRBV6-3 to TRBJ2-1; 10 nucleotides match TRBD2. With V trimmed by 6 bases and J by 8 bases, 13 bases remained unmatched. This CDR3 comprises 16 residues. The germline V gene encodes CDR1 MNHEY and CDR2 SVGEGT.

This clone was counted once. The chain uses TRBV12-5 and TRBJ2-5; 11 bases fit TRBD2. The CDR3 contains 17 residues. After removal of 0 bases from V and 2 bases from J, the junction contained 5 bases not matched to a gene. The germline V gene encodes CDR1 LGHNT and CDR2 FRNRAP. The CDR3 nucleotides are TGTGCTAGTGGTTTGGTTGGACTAGCGGGCTTACAAGAGACCCAGTACTTC. This sequence encodes CASGLVGLAGLQETQYF.

Comments on this clone: Distinct nucleotide sequences in the sample also encode this CDR3. The chain employs TRBV5-1 and TRBJ2-7; 8 bases map to TRBD1. Trimming at V came to 3 bases and at J to 4 bases, leaving 6 bases not matched to a gene. The CDR3 length is 14 residues. Germline V gives CDR1 SGHRS, CDR2 YFSETQ. CDR3 amino acids: CASSSGQGSYEQYF. The DNA of the CDR3 is TGCGCCAGCAGCTCCGGACAGGGCTCATACGAGCAGTACTTC.

The chain combines TRBV5-4 with TRBJ2-7; TRBD1 agrees at 10 bases. This CDR3 is 16 amino acids long. Trimming took 2 bases from V and 6 from J; bases not matched to a gene: 11. Germline assignment: CDR1 SGHNT and CDR2 YYREEE (reference sequence). The CDR3 DNA reads TGTGCCAGCAGCTTCCGCCCCGGGACAGGGGAGGGCGAGCAGTACTTC. Its protein product is CASSFRPGTGEGEQYF.

The chain has TRBV13 and TRBJ2-3; TRBD2 might be the D (5 bases). The germline gives CDR1 PRHDT, CDR2 FYEKMQ (reference sequence). The ends were cut back, 6 bases at V and 4 bases at J, with 17 bases in the middle. This CDR3 has 15 amino acids. The CDR3 sequence is CASRRAGEQADTQYF. Written as DNA, the CDR3 is TGTGCCAGCAGGAGGGCCGGGGAGCAGGCAGATACGCAGTATTTT.

The CDR3 region is CASSLAGTGHNEQFF. In DNA, the CDR3 is TGTGCCAGCAGCTTGGCCGGGACAGGGCACAATGAGCAGTTCTTC. The genes are TRBV7-9 and TRBJ2-1, with 9 bases that match TRBD1. This CDR3 region has 15 residues. Germline V gene data show CDR1 as SEHNR and CDR2 as FQNEAQ (reference sequence). V was pared by 3 bases and J by 5 bases, with 5 bases of the junction left unmatched. The full variable domain, in which reference TRBV7-9 and TRBJ2-1 provide the parts outside the CDR3, is DTGVSQNPRHKITKRGQNVTFRCDPISEHNRLYWYRQTLGQGPEFLTYFQNEAQLEKSRLLSDRFSAERPKGSFSTLEIQRTEQGDSAMYLCASSLAGTGHNEQFFGPGTRLTVL.

The chain carries TRBV2 and TRBJ2-5; TRBD2 aligns across 9 bases. After removal of 1 base from V and 5 bases from J, the junction contained 11 bases not matched to a gene. Germline values: CDR1 SNHLY, CDR2 FYNNEI. This CDR3 has 17 amino acids. CDR3 DNA sequence: TGTGCCAGCAGTGAAGGGGATAGCGGGGGACGGGGGGAGACCCAGTACTTC. Its protein is CASSEGDSGGRGETQYF.

The chain combines TRBV5-4 with TRBJ2-2, with 9 positions matching TRBD2. After removal of 2 bases from V and 5 bases from J, the junction contained 4 bases not matched to a gene. CDR1 SGHNT and CDR2 YYREEE come from the germline V gene (reference sequence). CDR3 length: 15 amino acids. CDR3 sequence: CASSFVTSGTGELFF. The CDR3, as DNA: TGTGCCAGCAGCTTCGTGACTAGCGGAACCGGGGAGCTGTTTTTT.

The rearrangement joins TRBV30 to TRBJ1-5; 7 nucleotides line up with TRBD1. Losses at the gene ends were 6 bases for V and 3 bases for J; bases not matched to a gene: 5. CDR3 length equals 13 residues. CDR1 is GTSNPN and CDR2 is SVGIG in the germline V gene (reference sequence). The CDR3 sequence: CACQGEPNQPQHF. For the CDR3, the DNA is TGTGCCTGTCAGGGGGAACCCAATCAGCCCCAGCATTTT.

The chain recombines TRBV2 with TRBJ2-3; 11 bases line up with TRBD2. The germline gives CDR1 SNHLY, CDR2 FYNNEI. Losses at the gene ends were 1 base for V and 6 bases for J; bases not matched to a gene: 6. The CDR3 is made up of 16 amino acids. The CDR3 spells CASSEVSGGALDTQYF. Written as DNA, the CDR3 is TGTGCCAGCAGTGAAGTTAGCGGGGGGGCCCTGGATACGCAGTATTTT.